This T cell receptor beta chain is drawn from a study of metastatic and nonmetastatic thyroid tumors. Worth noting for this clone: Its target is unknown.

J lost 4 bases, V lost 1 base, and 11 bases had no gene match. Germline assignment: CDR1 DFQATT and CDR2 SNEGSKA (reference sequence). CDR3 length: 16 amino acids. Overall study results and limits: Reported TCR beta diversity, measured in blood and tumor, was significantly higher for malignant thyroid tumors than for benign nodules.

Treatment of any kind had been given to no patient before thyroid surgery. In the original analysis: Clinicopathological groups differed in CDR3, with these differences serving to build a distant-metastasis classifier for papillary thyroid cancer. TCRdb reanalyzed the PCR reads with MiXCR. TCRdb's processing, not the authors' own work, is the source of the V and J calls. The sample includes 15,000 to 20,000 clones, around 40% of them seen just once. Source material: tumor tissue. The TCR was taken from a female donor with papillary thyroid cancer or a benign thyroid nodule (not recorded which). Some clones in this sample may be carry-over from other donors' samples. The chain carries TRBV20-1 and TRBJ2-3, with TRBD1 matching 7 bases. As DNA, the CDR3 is TGCAGTGCTAGAGGGGGGTCAACAGGGGTGGCAGATACGCAGTATTTT. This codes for CSARGGSTGVADTQYF.